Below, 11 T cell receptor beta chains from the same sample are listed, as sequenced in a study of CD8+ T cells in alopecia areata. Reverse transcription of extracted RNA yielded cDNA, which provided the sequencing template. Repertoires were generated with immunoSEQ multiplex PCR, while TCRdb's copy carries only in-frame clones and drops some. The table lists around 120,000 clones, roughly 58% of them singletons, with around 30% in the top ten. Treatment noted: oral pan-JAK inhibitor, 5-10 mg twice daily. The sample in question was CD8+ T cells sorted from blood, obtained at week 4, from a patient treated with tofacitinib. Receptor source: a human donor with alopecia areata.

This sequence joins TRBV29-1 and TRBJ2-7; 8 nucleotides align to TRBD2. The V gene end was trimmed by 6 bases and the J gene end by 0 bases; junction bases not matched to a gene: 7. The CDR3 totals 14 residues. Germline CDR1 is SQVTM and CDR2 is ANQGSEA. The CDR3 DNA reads TGCAGCGTCAACCTAGCGGGTGTCTCCTACGAGCAGTACTTC. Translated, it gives CSVNLAGVSYEQYF.

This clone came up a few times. The CDR3 DNA follows: TGTGCCTGGGAGGACAGGTTCGACTACGAGCAGTACTTC. Encoded protein: CAWEDRFDYEQYF. The chain recombines TRBV30 with TRBJ2-7; 7 bases line up with TRBD1. CDR3 length: 13 amino acids. Trimming at V came to 5 bases and at J to 3 bases, leaving 7 bases not matched to a gene. Germline CDR1 is GTSNPN and CDR2 is SVGIG (reference sequence).

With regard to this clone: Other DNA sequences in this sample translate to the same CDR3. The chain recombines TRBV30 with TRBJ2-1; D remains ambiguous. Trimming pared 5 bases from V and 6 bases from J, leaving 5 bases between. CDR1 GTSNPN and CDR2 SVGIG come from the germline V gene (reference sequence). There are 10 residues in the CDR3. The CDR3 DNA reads TGTGCCTGGTCGTTCAATGAGCAGTTCTTC. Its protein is CAWSFNEQFF. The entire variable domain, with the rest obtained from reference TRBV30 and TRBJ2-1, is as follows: SQTIHQWPATLVQPVGSPLSLECTVEGTSNPNLYWYRQAAGRGLQLLFYSVGIGQISSEVPQNLSASRPQDRQFILSSKKLLLSDSGFYLCAWSFNEQFFGPGTRLTVL.

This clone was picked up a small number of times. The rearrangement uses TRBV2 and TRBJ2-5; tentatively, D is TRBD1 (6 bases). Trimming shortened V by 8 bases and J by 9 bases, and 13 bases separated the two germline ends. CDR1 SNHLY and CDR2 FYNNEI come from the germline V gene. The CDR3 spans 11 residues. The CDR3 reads CASSGVPSQYF. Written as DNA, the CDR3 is TGTGCCAGCTCAGGGGTACCATCCCAGTACTTC. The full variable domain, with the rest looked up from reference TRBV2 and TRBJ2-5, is EPEVTQTPSHQVTQMGQEVILRCVPISNHLYFYWYRQILGQKVEFLVSFYNNEISEKSEIFDDQFSVERPDGSNFTLKIRSTKLEDSAMYFCASSGVPSQYFGPGTRLLVL.

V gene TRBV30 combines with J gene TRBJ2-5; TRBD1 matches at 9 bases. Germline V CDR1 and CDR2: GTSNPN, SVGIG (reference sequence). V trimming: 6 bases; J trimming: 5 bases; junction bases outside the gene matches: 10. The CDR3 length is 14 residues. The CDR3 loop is CACSGGQGGETQYF. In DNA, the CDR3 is TGTGCCTGTTCGGGGGGACAGGGTGGGGAGACCCAGTACTTC.

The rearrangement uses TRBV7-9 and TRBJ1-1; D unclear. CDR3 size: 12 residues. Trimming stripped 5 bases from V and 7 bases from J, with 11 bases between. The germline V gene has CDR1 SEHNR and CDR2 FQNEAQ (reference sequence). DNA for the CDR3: TGTGCCAGCAGCCCGGGCTTGGGTGAAGCTTTCTTT. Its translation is CASSPGLGEAFF.

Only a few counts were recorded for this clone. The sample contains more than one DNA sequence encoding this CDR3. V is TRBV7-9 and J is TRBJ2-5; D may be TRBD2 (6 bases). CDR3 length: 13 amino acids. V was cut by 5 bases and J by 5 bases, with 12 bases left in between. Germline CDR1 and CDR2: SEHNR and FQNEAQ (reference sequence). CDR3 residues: CASSPPAGETQYF. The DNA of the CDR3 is TGTGCCAGCAGCCCACCGGCGGGGGAGACCCAGTACTTC.

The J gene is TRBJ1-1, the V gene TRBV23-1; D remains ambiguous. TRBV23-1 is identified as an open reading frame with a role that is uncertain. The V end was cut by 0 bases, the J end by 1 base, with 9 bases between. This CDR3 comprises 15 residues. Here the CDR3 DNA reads TGCGCCAGCAGTCAATCGGCCAGCCCGAACACTGAAGCTTTCTTT. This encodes CASSQSASPNTEAFF.

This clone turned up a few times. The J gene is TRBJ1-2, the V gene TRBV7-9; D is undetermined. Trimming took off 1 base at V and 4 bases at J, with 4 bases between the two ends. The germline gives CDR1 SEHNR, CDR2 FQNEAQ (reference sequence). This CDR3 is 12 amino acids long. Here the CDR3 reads CASSLGIYGYTF. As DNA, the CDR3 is TGTGCCAGCAGCTTAGGTATCTATGGCTACACCTTC.

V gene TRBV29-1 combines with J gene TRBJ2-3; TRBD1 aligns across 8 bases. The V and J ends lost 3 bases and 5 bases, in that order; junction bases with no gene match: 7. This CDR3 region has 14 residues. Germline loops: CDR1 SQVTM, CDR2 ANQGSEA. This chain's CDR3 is CSVDWVTGGDTQYF. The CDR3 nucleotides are TGCAGCGTTGACTGGGTAACAGGGGGAGATACGCAGTATTTT.

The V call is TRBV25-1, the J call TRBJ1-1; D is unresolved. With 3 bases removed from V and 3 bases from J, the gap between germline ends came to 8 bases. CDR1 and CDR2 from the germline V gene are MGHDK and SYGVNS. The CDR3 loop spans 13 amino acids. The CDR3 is CASSEGLYTEAFF. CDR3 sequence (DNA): TGTGCCAGCAGTGAGGGCCTCTACACTGAAGCTTTCTTT.